This T cell receptor (beta chain) was documented in a study of CD8+ T cells in alopecia areata. Findings of the study overall: It was lesional scalp, especially alopecia totalis/universalis, that showed higher clonality than normal scalp.

RNA was extracted and reverse transcribed into cDNA as the sequencing template. Produced via immunoSEQ multiplex PCR; TCRdb's table is partial and in-frame only. The table includes more than 75,000 clones, around 45% detected once. As concerns this clone: The target antigen is unknown.

This CDR3 region has 17 residues. J was trimmed by 3 bases and V by 0 bases; bases with no gene match: 7. Looked up from germline, CDR1 is ENHRY and CDR2 is SYGVKD. V is TRBV10-3 and J is TRBJ1-2; TRBD1 agrees at 10 bases. The clonotype was recovered from a human donor with alopecia areata. The sample taken for sequencing was CD4+ T cells sorted from blood. This chain's CDR3 is CAISESPDRGRDYGYTF. In DNA form, the CDR3 reads TGTGCCATCAGTGAGTCGCCTGACAGGGGGCGAGACTATGGCTACACCTTC.